The rows below give T cell receptor beta chains drawn from one sample of a study of blood T cell repertoires in COVID-19. Produced via immunoSEQ multiplex PCR; TCRdb's table is partial and in-frame only. Here the sample spans 220,000 or so clones, about 88% being singletons. What was sequenced was peripheral blood. The receptor set was obtained from a woman between 45 and 65 years old with COVID-19, enrolled during active disease. Both conserved end residues are part of each CDR3. The D gene is left open where the match is weak. Only part of the rows carry a size: once, few, many, or a class if the clone is expanded.

J gene: TRBJ1-5; V gene: TRBV10-2; D gene: NA; clone size: NA; CDR3 protein: CASSLRQNNQPQHF; CDR3 DNA: TGCGCCAGCAGTTTACGACAGAACAATCAGCCCCAGCATTTT
J gene: TRBJ2-3; V gene: TRBV11-2; D gene: NA; clone size: NA; CDR3 protein: CASSFSSAGRGADTQYF; CDR3 DNA: TGTGCCAGCAGCTTCTCTTCAGCGGGCCGGGGCGCAGATACGCAGTATTTT
J gene: TRBJ2-2; V gene: TRBV19; D gene: TRBD1; clone size: NA; CDR3 protein: CASRGQVVTGELFF; CDR3 DNA: TGTGCCAGTAGGGGACAGGTGGTCACCGGGGAGCTGTTTTTT
J gene: TRBJ2-1; V gene: TRBV5-1; D gene: NA; clone size: NA; CDR3 protein: CASSGQGMSYNEQFF; CDR3 DNA: TGCGCCAGCAGCGGGCAGGGTATGTCCTACAATGAGCAGTTCTTC
J gene: TRBJ2-1; V gene: TRBV4-2; D gene: TRBD2; clone size: NA; CDR3 protein: CASSQPQLAGDEQFF; CDR3 DNA: TGTGCCAGCAGCCAACCGCAGCTAGCGGGGGACGAGCAGTTCTTC
J gene: TRBJ2-1; V gene: TRBV5-1; D gene: NA; clone size: NA; CDR3 protein: CASSLVGQGLPLTEQFF; CDR3 DNA: TGCGCCAGCAGCTTGGTTGGGCAGGGACTTCCGCTCACGGAGCAGTTCTTC
J gene: TRBJ1-5; V gene: TRBV12-3/TRBV12-4; D gene: NA; clone size: NA; CDR3 protein: CASTASGDQPQHF; CDR3 DNA: TGTGCCAGCACCGCTTCAGGGGATCAGCCCCAGCATTTT
J gene: TRBJ1-4; V gene: TRBV18; D gene: TRBD1; clone size: NA; CDR3 protein: CASSPRTGTGGATNEKLFF; CDR3 DNA: TGTGCCAGCTCACCACGAACAGGGACAGGGGGAGCAACTAATGAAAAACTGTTTTTT
J gene: TRBJ2-5; V gene: TRBV6-6; D gene: NA; clone size: once; CDR3 protein: CASSRGGQLISETQYF; CDR3 DNA: TGTGCCAGCAGTCGAGGAGGGCAATTAATATCCGAGACCCAGTACTTC
J gene: TRBJ2-1; V gene: TRBV28; D gene: TRBD2; clone size: NA; CDR3 protein: CASVSGGNFNEQFF; CDR3 DNA: TGTGCCAGCGTTAGCGGGGGGAACTTCAATGAGCAGTTCTTC
J gene: TRBJ1-2; V gene: TRBV19; D gene: TRBD1; clone size: NA; CDR3 protein: CASLDRGLDGYTF; CDR3 DNA: TGTGCCAGTTTGGACAGGGGTTTGGACGGCTACACCTTC
J gene: TRBJ1-4; V gene: TRBV20-1; D gene: NA; clone size: NA; CDR3 protein: CSASRGEKLFF; CDR3 DNA: TGCAGTGCTAGTAGGGGGGAAAAACTGTTTTTT
J gene: TRBJ1-1; V gene: TRBV11-2; D gene: NA; clone size: NA; CDR3 protein: CASSLVPSRLNLAFF; CDR3 DNA: TGTGCCAGCAGCTTAGTCCCCAGTCGTCTGAATTTAGCTTTCTTT
J gene: TRBJ1-5; V gene: TRBV5-3; D gene: TRBD1; clone size: few; CDR3 protein: CARRRSGTGRPQPQHF; CDR3 DNA: TGTGCCAGAAGAAGATCGGGGACAGGGCGGCCTCAGCCCCAGCATTTT
J gene: TRBJ2-7; V gene: TRBV4-1; D gene: TRBD1; clone size: NA; CDR3 protein: CASSLDRAYEQYF; CDR3 DNA: TGCGCCAGCAGCCTCGACAGGGCCTACGAGCAGTACTTC
J gene: TRBJ2-2; V gene: TRBV19; D gene: NA; clone size: NA; CDR3 protein: CASRYGGVNTGELFF; CDR3 DNA: TGTGCCAGTAGGTACGGCGGGGTCAACACCGGGGAGCTGTTTTTT
J gene: TRBJ1-1; V gene: TRBV19; D gene: TRBD1; clone size: NA; CDR3 protein: CASSARSGTGGRGTEAFF; CDR3 DNA: TGTGCCAGTAGTGCCCGATCCGGGACAGGGGGAAGGGGCACTGAAGCTTTCTTT
J gene: TRBJ1-5; V gene: TRBV7-2; D gene: NA; clone size: NA; CDR3 protein: CASSTGMNNQPQHF; CDR3 DNA: TGTGCCAGCAGCACGGGGATGAACAATCAGCCCCAGCATTTT
J gene: TRBJ2-7; V gene: TRBV4-3; D gene: NA; clone size: NA; CDR3 protein: CASSQGLLSYEQYF; CDR3 DNA: TGCGCCAGCAGCCAGGGGCTCCTCTCCTACGAGCAGTACTTC
J gene: TRBJ2-3; V gene: TRBV19; D gene: NA; clone size: NA; CDR3 protein: CASSPQRASTDTQYF; CDR3 DNA: TGTGCCAGTAGTCCCCAGAGGGCTAGCACAGATACGCAGTATTTT
J gene: TRBJ1-6; V gene: TRBV6-5; D gene: NA; clone size: NA; CDR3 protein: CASSYSRVNSPLHF; CDR3 DNA: TGTGCCAGCAGTTACTCGAGGGTTAATTCACCCCTCCACTTT
J gene: TRBJ1-2; V gene: TRBV28; D gene: NA; clone size: NA; CDR3 protein: CASSLNQPGYGYTF; CDR3 DNA: TGTGCCAGCAGCCTGAATCAACCCGGGTATGGCTACACCTTC
J gene: TRBJ1-4; V gene: TRBV19; D gene: NA; clone size: NA; CDR3 protein: CASSPQGSNEKLFF; CDR3 DNA: TGTGCCAGTAGCCCGCAGGGGAGTAATGAAAAACTGTTTTTT
J gene: TRBJ2-1; V gene: TRBV24-1; D gene: TRBD1; clone size: few; CDR3 protein: CATSDTSGTGTYNEQFF; CDR3 DNA: TGTGCCACCAGTGACACCTCCGGGACAGGGACCTACAATGAGCAGTTCTTC
J gene: TRBJ1-5; V gene: TRBV19; D gene: TRBD1; clone size: NA; CDR3 protein: CASSLQGNQPQHF; CDR3 DNA: TGTGCCAGTAGCCTACAGGGGAATCAGCCCCAGCATTTT
J gene: TRBJ2-4; V gene: TRBV7-2; D gene: NA; clone size: NA; CDR3 protein: CASSLRSLQVGKNIQYF; CDR3 DNA: TGTGCCAGCAGCTTACGGTCTCTACAGGTCGGCAAAAACATTCAGTACTTC
J gene: TRBJ1-2; V gene: TRBV18; D gene: NA; clone size: NA; CDR3 protein: CASSPFGGQRGYTF; CDR3 DNA: TGTGCCAGCTCACCATTCGGGGGGCAGCGCGGCTACACCTTC
J gene: TRBJ2-3; V gene: TRBV11-2; D gene: TRBD2; clone size: NA; CDR3 protein: CASSLERGGGNTQYF; CDR3 DNA: TGTGCCAGCAGCTTAGAACGGGGGGGCGGGAATACGCAGTATTTT
J gene: TRBJ1-4; V gene: TRBV3-1/TRBV3-2; D gene: NA; clone size: NA; CDR3 protein: CASSQSGAREKLFF; CDR3 DNA: TGTGCCAGCAGCCAATCAGGGGCAAGGGAAAAACTGTTTTTT
J gene: TRBJ2-3; V gene: TRBV6-2/TRBV6-3; D gene: NA; clone size: NA; CDR3 protein: CASSSGGNTDTQYF; CDR3 DNA: TGTGCCAGCAGCTCTGGGGGGAACACAGATACGCAGTATTTT
J gene: TRBJ2-2; V gene: TRBV10-3; D gene: NA; clone size: NA; CDR3 protein: CAISESGVLASGTGELFF; CDR3 DNA: TGTGCCATCAGTGAGTCGGGTGTCCTGGCCAGCGGTACCGGGGAGCTGTTTTTT
J gene: TRBJ2-5; V gene: TRBV11-3; D gene: TRBD2; clone size: once; CDR3 protein: CASSRYLAVQETQYF; CDR3 DNA: TGTGCCAGCAGTCGTTACCTAGCGGTACAAGAGACCCAGTACTTC
J gene: TRBJ2-1; V gene: TRBV6-5; D gene: TRBD2; clone size: NA; CDR3 protein: CASKELATTYNEQFF; CDR3 DNA: TGTGCCAGCAAGGAACTAGCGACGACTTACAATGAGCAGTTCTTC
J gene: TRBJ2-2; V gene: TRBV7-2; D gene: NA; clone size: few; CDR3 protein: CASSFPTGANTGELFF; CDR3 DNA: TGTGCCAGCAGCTTCCCAACGGGGGCGAACACCGGGGAGCTGTTTTTT
J gene: TRBJ1-1; V gene: TRBV27; D gene: TRBD1; clone size: NA; CDR3 protein: CASRAGTGAEAFF; CDR3 DNA: TGTGCCAGCAGGGCAGGGACAGGTGCTGAAGCTTTCTTT
J gene: TRBJ2-5; V gene: TRBV5-1; D gene: TRBD2; clone size: NA; CDR3 protein: CASSSGLAGGPQETQYF; CDR3 DNA: TGCGCCAGCAGCTCAGGACTAGCGGGGGGTCCCCAAGAGACCCAGTACTTC
J gene: TRBJ2-1; V gene: TRBV6-4; D gene: TRBD1; clone size: many; CDR3 protein: CASSAMRGHNEQFF; CDR3 DNA: TGTGCCAGCAGTGCTATGAGGGGGCACAATGAGCAGTTCTTC
J gene: TRBJ2-7; V gene: TRBV27; D gene: NA; clone size: NA; CDR3 protein: CASSLAPVSNEQYF; CDR3 DNA: TGTGCCAGCAGTTTAGCTCCGGTTAGCAACGAGCAGTACTTC
J gene: TRBJ1-5; V gene: TRBV7-6; D gene: TRBD1; clone size: NA; CDR3 protein: CASSSGTGHGYSNQPQHF; CDR3 DNA: TGTGCCAGCAGCTCCGGGACAGGTCATGGGTATAGCAATCAGCCCCAGCATTTT
J gene: TRBJ1-2; V gene: TRBV28; D gene: NA; clone size: once; CDR3 protein: CASTPSRGNNYGYTF; CDR3 DNA: TGTGCCAGCACCCCCTCGAGGGGGAATAACTATGGCTACACCTTC
J gene: TRBJ1-2; V gene: TRBV15; D gene: NA; clone size: NA; CDR3 protein: CATSRYTLGSVDYGYTF; CDR3 DNA: TGTGCCACCAGCAGATATACTCTCGGCAGCGTAGACTATGGCTACACCTTC
J gene: TRBJ2-2; V gene: TRBV6-1; D gene: TRBD1; clone size: NA; CDR3 protein: CASSVGTGGPNTGELFF; CDR3 DNA: TGTGCCAGCAGTGTGGGGACAGGGGGCCCGAACACCGGGGAGCTGTTTTTT
J gene: TRBJ2-5; V gene: TRBV6-5; D gene: TRBD1; clone size: NA; CDR3 protein: CASAGDREGSETQYF; CDR3 DNA: TGTGCCAGCGCGGGCGACAGGGAAGGATCGGAGACCCAGTACTTC
J gene: TRBJ1-5; V gene: TRBV19; D gene: NA; clone size: few; CDR3 protein: CATQGYMFDGNQPQHF; CDR3 DNA: TGTGCCACCCAGGGCTATATGTTTGACGGCAATCAGCCCCAGCATTTT
J gene: TRBJ1-3; V gene: TRBV5-5; D gene: NA; clone size: NA; CDR3 protein: CASSLDPGTGNTIYF; CDR3 DNA: TGTGCCAGCAGCTTGGATCCAGGGACTGGAAACACCATATATTTT
J gene: TRBJ2-1; V gene: TRBV12-5; D gene: TRBD2; clone size: NA; CDR3 protein: CASGLAVGGVDNEQFF; CDR3 DNA: TGTGCTAGTGGTTTGGCCGTTGGGGGGGTCGACAATGAGCAGTTCTTC
J gene: TRBJ2-6; V gene: TRBV14; D gene: NA; clone size: once; CDR3 protein: CASSQEPHRREVTGANVLTF; CDR3 DNA: TGTGCCAGCAGCCAAGAACCCCATAGGAGGGAGGTCACTGGGGCCAACGTCCTGACTTTC
J gene: TRBJ2-3; V gene: TRBV10-2; D gene: NA; clone size: NA; CDR3 protein: CASTTGGTDTQYF; CDR3 DNA: TGCGCCAGCACAACGGGAGGCACAGATACGCAGTATTTT
J gene: TRBJ1-5; V gene: TRBV3-1/TRBV3-2; D gene: TRBD1; clone size: NA; CDR3 protein: CASSHGTVSNQPQHF; CDR3 DNA: TGTGCCAGCAGCCATGGGACAGTCTCCAATCAGCCCCAGCATTTT
J gene: TRBJ2-1; V gene: TRBV20-1; D gene: NA; clone size: NA; CDR3 protein: CSASRTPTNSYNEQFF; CDR3 DNA: TGCAGTGCTAGTCGGACACCTACCAACTCCTACAATGAGCAGTTCTTC
J gene: TRBJ1-1; V gene: TRBV6-2/TRBV6-3; D gene: NA; clone size: once; CDR3 protein: CASSPGLRTEAFF; CDR3 DNA: TGTGCCAGCAGTCCGGGACTGAGGACTGAAGCTTTCTTT
J gene: TRBJ2-1; V gene: TRBV15; D gene: NA; clone size: NA; CDR3 protein: CATSSPGSYNEQFF; CDR3 DNA: TGTGCCACCAGCAGCCCGGGGAGCTACAATGAGCAGTTCTTC